The 31 T cell receptor beta chains below were found in one sample sequenced in a study of cytomegalovirus exposure and HLA in healthy donors. 60 Vbeta and 13 Jbeta primers were used in PCR. The data were produced by immunoSEQ multiplex PCR, yet TCRdb's version contains in-frame clones alone and is incomplete. The sample contains 160,000 or so clones, about 80% of which appear only once. Source material: PBMCs. All receptors come from a man between 18 and 29 years old in good health and CMV-seropositive.

V and J are TRBV7-8 and TRBJ2-2; D might be TRBD1 (5 bases). Trimming pared 5 bases from V and 2 bases from J, leaving 12 bases between. Germline loops: CDR1 SGHVS, CDR2 FQNEAQ. The CDR3 totals 15 residues. In DNA, the CDR3 is TGTGCCAGCAGCCCGCTGACAGTTAACACCGGGGAGCTGTTTTTT. Its protein product is CASSPLTVNTGELFF.

This clone was recorded once. The rearrangement links TRBV5-6 to TRBJ2-7; the D gene is possibly TRBD1 (7 bases). CDR3 length: 14 residues. Trimming pared 5 bases from V and 2 bases from J, leaving 14 bases between. CDR1 is SGHDT, CDR2 YYEEEE, per germline. This CDR3 reads CASSSGGTAYEQYF. The CDR3 nucleotides read TGTGCCAGCAGTTCTGGGGGGACAGCCTACGAGCAGTACTTC.

The chain uses TRBV29-1 and TRBJ1-1, with unresolved D. Germline values: CDR1 SQVTM, CDR2 ANQGSEA. Between the trimmed V and J ends, which lost 7 bases and 0 bases, there was a span of 15 bases. The length of the CDR3 is 14 residues. The DNA of the CDR3 is TGCAGCGCCAGTAACAATTTGATGAACACTGAAGCTTTCTTT. It specifies CSASNNLMNTEAFF.

The rearrangement links TRBV5-6 to TRBJ2-7, with D perhaps matching TRBD2 (5 bases). From germline, CDR1 is SGHDT and CDR2 YYEEEE. V lost 4 bases to trimming and J lost 2 bases, with 7 bases between them. This CDR3 region has 12 residues. DNA of the CDR3: TGTGCCAGCAGCCTGGGAGCCTACGAGCAGTACTTC. It codes for CASSLGAYEQYF.

This clone was counted once. The chain is built from TRBV5-3 and TRBJ1-5; D unresolved. TRBV5-3 is classed as an ORF, of uncertain function. Trimming pared 4 bases from V and 4 bases from J, leaving 24 bases between. This CDR3 has 18 residues. CDR3: CARSGDRPNSAQNQPQHF. The DNA of the CDR3 is TGTGCCAGAAGCGGAGACCGTCCCAACTCAGCCCAAAATCAGCCCCAGCATTTT.

This clone was seen a single time. The genes are TRBV28 and TRBJ2-6, with D possibly being TRBD1 (5 bases). Trimming pared 5 bases from V and 0 bases from J, leaving 11 bases between. From germline, CDR1 is MDHEN and CDR2 SYDVKM. The CDR3 sequence is 16 residues long. CDR3 amino acids: CASSPKGSSGANVLTF. CDR3 coding DNA: TGTGCCAGCAGTCCTAAGGGGTCCTCTGGGGCCAACGTCCTGACTTTC.

This clone came up a few times. The CDR3 sequence: CASSLAGGRTDTQYF. Here the CDR3 DNA reads TGTGCCAGCAGTCTGGCGGGGGGCCGCACAGATACGCAGTATTTT. The chain recombines TRBV6-4 with TRBJ2-3, with TRBD2 matching over 8 bases. Unmatched junction bases numbered 5, after V lost 5 bases and J lost 1 base. The germline V gene encodes CDR1 MRHNA and CDR2 SNTAGT. The CDR3 extends over 15 amino acids.

This chain connects TRBV7-6 to TRBJ1-4; 8 nucleotides align to TRBD1. Germline assignment: CDR1 SGHVS and CDR2 FNYEAQ. The CDR3 consists of 14 residues. V dropped 5 bases and J dropped 5; count of bases not matched to a gene: 4. This CDR3 reads CASSLDRENEKLFF. The DNA of the CDR3 is TGTGCCAGCAGCCTGGACAGGGAGAATGAAAAACTGTTTTTT.

The chain employs TRBV28 and TRBJ2-1; TRBD1 aligns across 8 bases. J lost 5 bases, V lost 6 bases, and 9 bases had no gene match. Germline V gene data show CDR1 as MDHEN and CDR2 as SYDVKM. The CDR3 loop spans 15 amino acids. The CDR3 sequence is CASSPDRVKNNEQFF. The CDR3 nucleotides are TGTGCCAGCAGCCCGGACAGGGTGAAGAACAATGAGCAGTTCTTC.

This clone was counted only a few times. The CDR3 DNA follows: TGTGCCAGCTCACCCGGGGGATTTGGGCAGCCCCAGCATTTT. Its protein product is CASSPGGFGQPQHF. The J gene is TRBJ1-5, the V gene TRBV18, with D perhaps TRBD1 (5 bases). Germline values: CDR1 KGHSH, CDR2 LQKENI. The CDR3 extends over 14 amino acids. Trimming left V 3 bases short and J 7 bases short, with 13 bases between. The full variable domain, its missing parts supplied by reference TRBV18 and TRBJ1-5, is NAGVMQNPRHLVRRRGQEARLRCSPMKGHSHVYWYRQLPEEGLKFMVYLQKENIIDESGMPKERFSAEFPKEGPSILRIQQVVRGDSAAYFCASSPGGFGQPQHFGDGTRLSIL.

This clone was observed once. This sequence joins TRBV7-9 and TRBJ1-2; no clear D. The CDR3 is 14 residues long. Germline CDR1 reads SEHNR; CDR2 reads FQNEAQ (reference sequence). V was pared by 5 bases and J by 3 bases, with 13 bases between. This CDR3 reads CASSPMPRDYGYTF. The CDR3 bases are TGTGCCAGCAGCCCAATGCCCCGGGACTATGGCTACACCTTC.

This clone was observed a handful of times. The J gene is TRBJ2-2, the V gene TRBV6-1, with D maybe TRBD2 (6 bases). The CDR3 contains 15 residues. Trimming stripped 4 bases from V and 7 bases from J, with 16 bases between. The germline gives CDR1 MNHNS, CDR2 SASEGT. Written as DNA, the CDR3 is TGTGCCAGCAGTGGTCTTCCTGGGGGGAACGGGGAGCTGTTTTTT. It is translated as CASSGLPGGNGELFF.

The chain couples TRBV9 to TRBJ2-4, with 8 bases fitting TRBD2. CDR1 and CDR2 (germline): SGDLS, YYNGEE. The CDR3 extends over 14 amino acids. After removal of 3 bases from V and 5 bases from J, the junction contained 4 bases not matched to a gene. As DNA, the CDR3 is TGTGCCAGCAGCGCTCCGGGACTAGAAAACATTCAGTACTTC. Its translation: CASSAPGLENIQYF.

This clone is a singleton in its sample. The chain is built from TRBV27 and TRBJ2-7; TRBD2 might be the D (5 bases). Germline assignment: CDR1 MNHEY and CDR2 SMNVEV (reference sequence). There are 15 residues in the CDR3. V was cut by 5 bases and J by 4 bases, with 18 bases left in between. CDR3 sequence: CASSSIEGPKYEQYF. For the CDR3, the DNA is TGTGCCAGCAGTAGTATCGAGGGCCCCAAATACGAGCAGTACTTC.

This clone was detected only a few times. CDR3 nucleotides: TGTGCCAGCAGTGGGGACAGGGGGTATTCCTACGAGCAGTACTTC. Protein product: CASSGDRGYSYEQYF. The genes are TRBV2 and TRBJ2-7; TRBD1 matches at 11 bases. Trimming took 4 bases from V and 1 from J; bases not matched to a gene: 3. CDR3 size: 15 residues. Germline CDR1 and CDR2: SNHLY and FYNNEI.

The rearrangement links TRBV5-6 to TRBJ2-3; tentatively, D is TRBD2 (5 bases). This CDR3 contains 14 residues. Trimming cost V 0 bases and J 2 bases, with 7 bases left between them. From germline, CDR1 is SGHDT and CDR2 YYEEEE. CDR3 DNA: TGTGCCAGCAGCTTGGCGGGGTTCACAGATACGCAGTATTTT. This translates into CASSLAGFTDTQYF. The whole variable domain, remainder taken from reference TRBV5-6 and TRBJ2-3, is DAGVTQSPTHLIKTRGQQVTLRCSPKSGHDTVSWYQQALGQGPQFIFQYYEEEERQRGNFPDRFSGHQFPNYSSELNVNALLLGDSALYLCASSLAGFTDTQYFGPGTRLTVL.

The genes are TRBV6-1 and TRBJ1-5; 7 nucleotides agree with TRBD1. CDR1 is MNHNS, CDR2 SASEGT, per germline. V shed 7 bases, J shed 4 bases, and the junction held 4 bases outside the gene matches. This CDR3 is built from 13 residues. This CDR3 is CASNLDRNQPQHF. The CDR3 bases are TGTGCCAGCAATTTGGACAGGAATCAGCCCCAGCATTTT.

The chain uses TRBV6-1 and TRBJ2-7; D not certain. This CDR3 has 12 amino acids. The V end was cut by 4 bases, the J end by 4 bases, with 8 bases between. Germline CDR1 and CDR2: MNHNS and SASEGT. As DNA, the CDR3 is TGTGCCAGCAGTGCCCTACAGTACGAGCAGTACTTC. Its protein is CASSALQYEQYF.

The chain is built from TRBV27 and TRBJ1-4; D not certain. V lost 2 bases, J lost 5 bases, and 9 bases lay in between. The CDR3 sequence is 14 residues long. Germline CDR1 is MNHEY and CDR2 is SMNVEV (reference sequence). This chain's CDR3 is CASSLSPRNEKLFF. CDR3 sequence (DNA): TGTGCCAGCAGTTTAAGTCCCCGGAATGAAAAACTGTTTTTT.

V is TRBV27 and J is TRBJ1-2; no reliable D call. There are 13 residues in the CDR3. Trimming pared 3 bases from V and 7 bases from J, leaving 12 bases between. The germline V gene has CDR1 MNHEY and CDR2 SMNVEV (reference sequence). CDR3 DNA: TGTGCCAGCAGTTTGGGAGGGTTAAGTGGCTACACCTTC. Its translation is CASSLGGLSGYTF.

The V call is TRBV6-5, the J call TRBJ2-1, with D maybe TRBD2 (7 bases). The CDR3 loop spans 14 amino acids. Germline values: CDR1 MNHEY, CDR2 SVGAGI. Trimming stripped 7 bases from V and 9 bases from J, with 19 bases between. The CDR3, as DNA: TGTGCCAGCACCCCAGGGAGGGGGGAAGGTGAGCAGTTCTTC. This encodes CASTPGRGEGEQFF.

The V and J genes are TRBV19 and TRBJ1-5, with D possibly being TRBD1 (5 bases). The CDR3 is 15 amino acids. V lost 7 bases to trimming and J lost 4 bases, with 17 bases between them. Germline assignment: CDR1 LNHDA and CDR2 SQIVND (reference sequence). CDR3: CASTTVGQTNQPQHF. DNA for the CDR3: TGTGCCAGTACCACAGTGGGGCAGACTAATCAGCCCCAGCATTTT.

This clone has just one count. CDR3 region: CASSGLAGERAYEQYF. The CDR3 DNA follows: TGTGCCAGCAGCGGACTAGCGGGAGAACGGGCCTACGAGCAGTACTTC. The chain employs TRBV7-9 and TRBJ2-7; 13 positions agree with TRBD2. The germline V gene encodes CDR1 SEHNR and CDR2 FQNEAQ (reference sequence). The V and J ends lost 5 bases and 2 bases, in that order; junction bases with no gene match: 6. This CDR3 is 16 amino acids long.

The J gene is TRBJ2-7, the V gene TRBV6-1, with 8 bases identical to TRBD1. With V trimmed by 11 bases and J by 7 bases, 10 bases remained unmatched. CDR1 MNHNS and CDR2 SASEGT come from the germline V gene. The CDR3 has 12 residues. CDR3 residues: CAYSGQVWEQYF. In DNA, the CDR3 is TGTGCCTACTCGGGACAGGTGTGGGAGCAGTACTTC.

J is TRBJ2-7 and V is TRBV6-5, with D tentatively TRBD1 (6 bases). In germline, CDR1 is MNHEY, CDR2 SVGAGI. CDR3 length: 14 residues. Trimming cost V 2 bases and J 5 bases, with 13 bases left between them. CDR3 sequence: CASSYSFTGNEQYF. The CDR3 bases are TGTGCCAGCAGTTACAGCTTCACAGGGAACGAGCAGTACTTC.

This clone occurred a few times. V and J are TRBV7-2 and TRBJ2-6; 7 bases agree with TRBD2. Germline CDR1 reads SGHTA; CDR2 reads FQGNSA. V lost 3 bases to trimming and J lost 4 bases; unmatched junction nucleotides: 12. The CDR3 consists of 18 residues. CDR3 bases: TGTGCCAGCAGCTTTGGGAGGGATGGGGTTGTAGGGGCCAACGTCCTGACTTTC. Translation gives CASSFGRDGVVGANVLTF.

V gene TRBV28 combines with J gene TRBJ2-3; 9 bases agree with TRBD1. This CDR3 has 15 residues. The J segment lost 5 bases and the V segment lost 0 bases, leaving 3 bases of the junction unmatched. Germline values: CDR1 MDHEN, CDR2 SYDVKM. The CDR3 is CASSLWGTGQDTQYF. The CDR3, as DNA: TGTGCCAGCAGTTTATGGGGGACAGGGCAAGATACGCAGTATTTT.

The chain joins TRBV10-3 to TRBJ2-7, with 8 nucleotides matching TRBD2. Trimming at V came to 7 bases and at J to 5 bases, leaving 4 bases not matched to a gene. Germline V gene sequence: CDR1 ENHRY, CDR2 SYGVKD. The CDR3 runs 12 residues. The CDR3 DNA reads TGTGCCATCATGGGACTAGTGGACGAGCAGTACTTC. Its translation: CAIMGLVDEQYF.

The J gene is TRBJ2-5, the V gene TRBV27; 7 positions agree with TRBD1. V lost 5 bases to trimming and J lost 5 bases; unmatched junction nucleotides: 8. From germline, CDR1 is MNHEY and CDR2 SMNVEV (reference sequence). This CDR3 has 14 residues. The CDR3 loop is CASSQGQSLETQYF. CDR3 DNA sequence: TGTGCCAGCAGTCAGGGACAGAGCCTGGAGACCCAGTACTTC.

This clone was seen more than once but under ten times. The CDR3 DNA reads TGTGCCAGCAGCCCAAACTCTGGAGGACCCTGGGGAGCTTTCTTT. It yields the protein CASSPNSGGPWGAFF. The genes are TRBV7-2 and TRBJ1-1; D gene uncertain. V lost 5 bases and J lost 10, with 23 bases in between. The CDR3 runs to 15 residues. Germline values: CDR1 SGHTA, CDR2 FQGNSA.

The chain combines TRBV28 with TRBJ1-5; D unclear. The CDR3 is made up of 13 amino acids. The V gene lost 8 bases and the J gene lost 2 bases, with 10 bases spanning the gap. Germline V CDR1 and CDR2: MDHEN, SYDVKM. The CDR3 region is CASRERGNQPQHF. For the CDR3, the DNA is TGTGCCAGCCGGGAGAGGGGCAATCAGCCCCAGCATTTT.